A selection of T cell receptor beta chains follows, all from one sample in a study of shared clonotypes between healthy human individuals. The protocol was immunoSEQ multiplex PCR, while the TCRdb copy is restricted to in-frame clones and leaves out a portion. The table shows 2 million to 2.5 million clones, with approximately 94% occurring only once. The sequencing sample was made of naive CD8+ T cells sorted from blood. These receptors were taken from a young man in good health. The CDR3 runs from the conserved cysteine through the conserved F or W. The order of the fields is D gene, clone size, J gene, V gene, CDR3 DNA, CDR3 protein. The D gene is left open where the match is weak. Not every row has a clone size; where given, it reads once, few, many or a size class.

>NA|NA|TRBJ2-1|TRBV27
TGTGCCAGCAGTTTCGCAGGCTCCTACAATGAGCAGTTCTTC
CASSFAGSYNEQFF
>NA|NA|TRBJ2-7|TRBV9
TGTGCCAGCAATCCTGGGACGGCGGACTACGAGCAGTACTTC
CASNPGTADYEQYF
>NA|NA|TRBJ1-1|TRBV9
TGTGCCAGCAGCCCCGAGGGGGTACGGGCTTTCTTT
CASSPEGVRAFF
>TRBD1|NA|TRBJ2-7|TRBV10-3
TGTGCCCTCCGCCCCGGGACAGGGGGTTATTCCGAGCAGTACTTC
CALRPGTGGYSEQYF
>NA|once|TRBJ1-2|TRBV27
TGTGCCAGCAGTTCTCCGACAGAGAATGGCTACACCTTC
CASSSPTENGYTF
>TRBD1|NA|TRBJ1-2|TRBV28
TGTGCCAGCAGTTTCAGGGGGCATGATGGCTACACCTTC
CASSFRGHDGYTF
>NA|NA|TRBJ2-7|TRBV5-1
TGCGCCAGCAGCCAAACCAGCTACGAGCAGTACTTC
CASSQTSYEQYF
>TRBD2|NA|TRBJ2-3|TRBV7-2
TGTGCCAGCAGCCGACTAGCGGGAGGGCTGGGGGATACGCAGTATTTT
CASSRLAGGLGDTQYF
>NA|NA|TRBJ1-2|TRBV4-3
TGCGCCAGCAGCCAAGCTAGGGGGGTGGGTTACGGCTACACCTTC
CASSQARGVGYGYTF
>NA|NA|TRBJ2-7|TRBV4-1
TGCGCCAGCAGCCACCGCGAAGATACCTACGAGCAGTACTTC
CASSHREDTYEQYF
>NA|NA|TRBJ1-5|TRBV11-2
TGTGCCAGCAGCTTAGTAATGGAACAGCCCCAGCATTTT
CASSLVMEQPQHF
>NA|NA|TRBJ2-3|TRBV28
TGTGCCAGCAGTTTCACGAGGGGCCGCACAGATACGCAGTATTTT
CASSFTRGRTDTQYF
>NA|NA|TRBJ2-1|TRBV6-4
TGTGCCAGCAGCCGGGGGTTCGGTACTGATGAGCAGTTCTTC
CASSRGFGTDEQFF
>NA|NA|TRBJ2-5|TRBV6-1
TGTGCCAGCAGTGTGTGGTCGGGGTCCCAAGAGACCCAGTACTTC
CASSVWSGSQETQYF
>TRBD1|NA|TRBJ2-7|TRBV11-2
TGTGCCAGCAGCTTAGGGGGACAGGGCCCCTACGAGCAGTACTTC
CASSLGGQGPYEQYF
>TRBD1|NA|TRBJ1-2|TRBV4-3
TGCGCCAGCAGCCAAGAGGTCGCAGGGGGCTCCATACATGGCTACACCTTC
CASSQEVAGGSIHGYTF
>TRBD2|NA|TRBJ2-4|TRBV7-2
TGTGCCAGCAGCCCCGGAGGAGCGGGATGGCTAGCCAAAAACATTCAGTACTTC
CASSPGGAGWLAKNIQYF
>TRBD1|NA|TRBJ2-3|TRBV10-3
TGTGCCATTTGGACAGGAACAGATACGCAGTATTTT
CAIWTGTDTQYF
>TRBD1|once|TRBJ1-2|TRBV5-6
TGTGCCAGCAGACTACAGGGGGCCCCGGATGGCTACACCTTC
CASRLQGAPDGYTF
>TRBD1|NA|TRBJ2-7|TRBV7-2
TGTGCCAGCAGCTTGCCGGGACAGGGCTACGAGCAGTACTTC
CASSLPGQGYEQYF
>TRBD1|NA|TRBJ2-3|TRBV18
TGTGCCAGCTCACCATTGGACCAGGGGGCTGGTACAGATACGCAGTATTTT
CASSPLDQGAGTDTQYF
>NA|NA|TRBJ2-3|TRBV2
TGTGCCAGCAGTGACTGGGACTTGTCAGATACGCAGTATTTT
CASSDWDLSDTQYF
>NA|NA|TRBJ1-5|TRBV27
TGTGCCAGCAGTTTATACCGGGACACAGATCAGCCCCAGCATTTT
CASSLYRDTDQPQHF
>TRBD1|NA|TRBJ2-7|TRBV30
TGTGCCTGGAGTGTAGGCGAGGGGGCATACGAGCAGTACTTC
CAWSVGEGAYEQYF
>NA|NA|TRBJ1-1|TRBV4-1
TGCGCCAGCAGCCTATACGAGGACACTGAAGCTTTCTTT
CASSLYEDTEAFF
>NA|NA|TRBJ1-2|TRBV6-6
TGTGCCACCATTACAGGGTTGGATTTGGTTAACTATGGCTACACCTTC
CATITGLDLVNYGYTF
>NA|NA|TRBJ2-1|TRBV5-1
TGCGCCAGCAGCTTGGAAGACACTGCCTATGAGGACAATGAGCAGTTCTTC
CASSLEDTAYEDNEQFF
>TRBD1|few|TRBJ1-5|TRBV7-2
TGTGCCAGCAGCCCCGGACAGGGTCGCAGTCAGCCCCAGCATTTT
CASSPGQGRSQPQHF
>NA|NA|TRBJ1-3|TRBV4-3
TGCGCCAGCAGCCTTTCTGGGGGGACTGGAAACACCATATATTTT
CASSLSGGTGNTIYF
>NA|NA|TRBJ2-2|TRBV30
TGTGCCTGGAGTGCCGGCACCGGGGAGCTGTTTTTT
CAWSAGTGELFF
>TRBD1|NA|TRBJ1-4|TRBV27
TGTGCCAGCAGTTATTACGGGACAGGGGATGAAAAACTGTTTTTT
CASSYYGTGDEKLFF
>NA|NA|TRBJ2-7|TRBV4-1
TGCGCCAGCAGCCCTCCGGGCTACGAGCAGTACTTC
CASSPPGYEQYF
>NA|NA|TRBJ2-1|TRBV25-1
TGTGCCAGCAGTTTGGGGTACAATGAGCAGTTCTTC
CASSLGYNEQFF
>NA|NA|TRBJ1-1|TRBV30
TGTGCCTGGAGTTCCGGACAGCTGAACACTGAAGCTTTCTTT
CAWSSGQLNTEAFF
>TRBD1|NA|TRBJ1-1|TRBV4-1
TGCGCCAGCAGCGCAGGGAGCTTTTCGGGACAGGGGAGGTTCACTGAAGCTTTCTTT
CASSAGSFSGQGRFTEAFF
>NA|NA|TRBJ1-4|TRBV5-3
TGTGCCAGAAGAAAAATCTCCGAGAGATTACTGTTTTTT
CARRKISERLLFF
>NA|NA|TRBJ2-7|TRBV29-1
TGCAGCGTTGAAGTCCTGACGGGGCAAAGATCCTACGAGCAGTACTTC
CSVEVLTGQRSYEQYF
>NA|NA|TRBJ2-1|TRBV7-9
TGTGCCAGCAGCCCTAGTCAGGGATCAGACAATGAGCAGTTCTTC
CASSPSQGSDNEQFF
>NA|NA|TRBJ1-5|TRBV27
TGTGCCAGCAGTTTTGGCAGCCCCCCGCCCCAGCATTTT
CASSFGSPPPQHF
>NA|once|TRBJ1-5|TRBV5-8
TGTGCCAGCAGCTTGGGAGGGATGATAGTAGACCATTTT
CASSLGGMIVDHF
>NA|once|TRBJ1-1|TRBV11-2
TGTGCCAGCAGCTGGGACACGGCTGAAGCTTTCTTT
CASSWDTAEAFF
>TRBD2|NA|TRBJ2-1|TRBV5-6
TGTGCCAGCAGGTGGGGACTAGCGGGAGTAAATGAGCAGTTCTTC
CASRWGLAGVNEQFF
>TRBD1|NA|TRBJ2-1|TRBV27
TGTGCCAGCAGTTTCGTGGGACAGGGGAGTGAGCAGTTCTTC
CASSFVGQGSEQFF
>TRBD2|NA|TRBJ2-3|TRBV9
TGTGCCAGCAGCGGACTAGCGGGAGGCCCCTCGAGTACGCAGTATTTT
CASSGLAGGPSSTQYF
>TRBD2|NA|TRBJ2-7|TRBV5-1
TGCGCCAGCAGCTTCTCAGCGGGAGGGTACGAGCAGTACTTC
CASSFSAGGYEQYF
>TRBD2|NA|TRBJ2-1|TRBV11-2
TGTGCCAGCAGCTTAGATCTAGGACTAGCATCATTCTATGAGCAGTTCTTC
CASSLDLGLASFYEQFF
>NA|NA|TRBJ2-3|TRBV30
TGTGCCTGGAGTCCGGGCAGGGCGAGCACAGATACGCAGTATTTT
CAWSPGRASTDTQYF
>NA|NA|TRBJ1-2|TRBV7-9
TGTGCCAGCATCTACCCCCGGGGGAATGTCTATGGCTACACCTTC
CASIYPRGNVYGYTF
>NA|once|TRBJ2-7|TRBV27
TGTGCCAGCAGTTTCGGAGCAGAGAGGTACGAGCAGTACTTC
CASSFGAERYEQYF
>NA|NA|TRBJ2-5|TRBV5-6
TGTGCCAGCAATAACAGGATTTGGGAGGACCCCTTACGGGAGACCCAGTACTTC
CASNNRIWEDPLRETQYF
>TRBD1|NA|TRBJ2-1|TRBV6-1
TGTGCCAGCAGTGAAGGGTCGGACAGGGGGTTCTATGAGCAGTTCTTC
CASSEGSDRGFYEQFF
>TRBD1|NA|TRBJ2-7|TRBV7-9
TGTGCCAGCAGCCATGGACAGGGGTACGAGCAGTACTTC
CASSHGQGYEQYF
>NA|NA|TRBJ2-3|TRBV6-5
TGTGCCAGCAGTTACTCCGCCCCGTTTCTTACAGATACGCAGTATTTT
CASSYSAPFLTDTQYF